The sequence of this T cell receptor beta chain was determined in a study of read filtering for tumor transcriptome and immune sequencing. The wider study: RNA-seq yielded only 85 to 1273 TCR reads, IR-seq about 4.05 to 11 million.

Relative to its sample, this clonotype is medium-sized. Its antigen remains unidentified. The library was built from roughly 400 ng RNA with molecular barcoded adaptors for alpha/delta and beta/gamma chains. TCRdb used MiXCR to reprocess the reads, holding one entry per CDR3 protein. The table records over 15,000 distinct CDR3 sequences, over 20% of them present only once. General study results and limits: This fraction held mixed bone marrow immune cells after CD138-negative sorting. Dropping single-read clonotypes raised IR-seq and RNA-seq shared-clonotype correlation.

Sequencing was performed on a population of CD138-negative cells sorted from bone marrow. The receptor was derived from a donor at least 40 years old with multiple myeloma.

This CDR3 is CASSPTGGAMYEQFF. In nucleotides, the CDR3 is TGTGCCAGCAGTCCGACAGGGGGCGCGATGTATGAGCAGTTCTTC. This chain connects TRBV28 to TRBJ2-1; 10 positions match TRBD1. The CDR3 is 15 amino acids. Germline CDR1 and CDR2: MDHEN and SYDVKM. V lost 5 bases to trimming and J lost 8 bases; unmatched junction nucleotides: 9.